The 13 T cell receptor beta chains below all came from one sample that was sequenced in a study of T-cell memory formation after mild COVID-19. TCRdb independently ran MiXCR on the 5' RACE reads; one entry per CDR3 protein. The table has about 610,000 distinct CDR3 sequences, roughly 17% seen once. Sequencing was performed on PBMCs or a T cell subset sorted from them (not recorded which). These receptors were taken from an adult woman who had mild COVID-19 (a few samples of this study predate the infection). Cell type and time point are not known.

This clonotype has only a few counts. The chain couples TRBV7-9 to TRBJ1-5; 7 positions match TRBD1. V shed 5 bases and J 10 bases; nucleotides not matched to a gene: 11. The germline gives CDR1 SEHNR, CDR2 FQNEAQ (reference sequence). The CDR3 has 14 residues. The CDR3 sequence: CASSKTGTDFPQHF. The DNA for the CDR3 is TGTGCCAGCAGCAAAACCGGGACAGACTTCCCCCAGCATTTT.

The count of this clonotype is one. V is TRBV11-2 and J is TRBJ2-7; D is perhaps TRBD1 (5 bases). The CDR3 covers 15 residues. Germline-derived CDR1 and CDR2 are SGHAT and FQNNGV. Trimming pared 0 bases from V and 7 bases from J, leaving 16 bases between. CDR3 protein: CASSLEPGRRREQYF. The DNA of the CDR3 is TGTGCCAGCAGCTTAGAGCCAGGGCGGCGTCGGGAGCAGTACTTC.

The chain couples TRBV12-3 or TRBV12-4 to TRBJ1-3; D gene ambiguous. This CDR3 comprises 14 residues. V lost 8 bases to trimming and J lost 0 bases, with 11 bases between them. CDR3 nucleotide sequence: TGTGCCAGCGGACGCACCGGCTCTGGAAACACCATATATTTT. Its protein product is CASGRTGSGNTIYF.

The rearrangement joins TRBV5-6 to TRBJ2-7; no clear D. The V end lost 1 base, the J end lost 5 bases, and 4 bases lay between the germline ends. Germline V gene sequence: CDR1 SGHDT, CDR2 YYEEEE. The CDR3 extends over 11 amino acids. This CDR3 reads CASSLSDEQYF. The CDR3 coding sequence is TGTGCCAGCAGCTTGTCGGACGAGCAGTACTTC.

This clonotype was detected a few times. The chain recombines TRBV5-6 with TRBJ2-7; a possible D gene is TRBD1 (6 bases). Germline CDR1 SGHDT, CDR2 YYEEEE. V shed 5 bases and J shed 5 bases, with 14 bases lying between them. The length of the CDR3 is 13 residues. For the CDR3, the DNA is TGTGCCAGCAGTTACCGGCAGGGGAACGAGCAGTACTTC. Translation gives CASSYRQGNEQYF.

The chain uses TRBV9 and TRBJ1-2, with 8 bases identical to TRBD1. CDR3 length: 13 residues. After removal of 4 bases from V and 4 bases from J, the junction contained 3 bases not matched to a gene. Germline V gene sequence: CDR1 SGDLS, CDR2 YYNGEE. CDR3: CASSKTGVYGYTF. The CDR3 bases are TGTGCCAGCAGCAAGACAGGGGTCTATGGCTACACCTTC.

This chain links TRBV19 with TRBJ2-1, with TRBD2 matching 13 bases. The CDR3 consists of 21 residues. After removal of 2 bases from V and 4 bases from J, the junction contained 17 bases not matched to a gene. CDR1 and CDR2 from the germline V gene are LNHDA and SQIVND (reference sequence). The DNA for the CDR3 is TGTGCCAGTAGTATATGGTACGGGACTAGCGGGAAGGGGCACCTATACAATGAGCAGTTCTTC. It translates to CASSIWYGTSGKGHLYNEQFF.

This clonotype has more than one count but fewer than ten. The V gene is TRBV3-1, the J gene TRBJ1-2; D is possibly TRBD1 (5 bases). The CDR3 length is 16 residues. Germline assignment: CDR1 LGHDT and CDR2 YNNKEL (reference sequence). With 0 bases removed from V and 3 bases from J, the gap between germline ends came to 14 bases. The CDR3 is CASSQEAQGWDYGYTF. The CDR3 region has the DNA TGTGCCAGCAGCCAAGAGGCGCAGGGATGGGACTATGGCTACACCTTC.

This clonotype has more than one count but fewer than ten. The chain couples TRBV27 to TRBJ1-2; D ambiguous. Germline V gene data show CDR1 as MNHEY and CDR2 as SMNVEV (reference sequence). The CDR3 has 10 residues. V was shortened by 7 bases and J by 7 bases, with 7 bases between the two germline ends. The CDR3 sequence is CASIRGGYTF. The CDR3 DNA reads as TGTGCCAGCATCCGGGGTGGCTACACCTTC.

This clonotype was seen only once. CDR3 nucleotides: TGTGCCAGCAGCTCAGGGTCTTGGGAGACCCAGTACTTC. This encodes CASSSGSWETQYF. The chain employs TRBV7-6 and TRBJ2-5, with TRBD1 as a possible D gene (5 bases). The length of the CDR3 is 13 residues. V lost 4 bases to trimming and J lost 5 bases, with 11 bases between them. CDR1 and CDR2 (germline): SGHVS, FNYEAQ.

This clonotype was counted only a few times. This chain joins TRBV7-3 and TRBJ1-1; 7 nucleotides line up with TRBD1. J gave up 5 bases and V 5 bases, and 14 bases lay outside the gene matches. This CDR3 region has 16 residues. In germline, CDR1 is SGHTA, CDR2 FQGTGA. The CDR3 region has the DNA TGTGCCAGCAGCCCCGGACAGGCACGGCCCGGGACTGAAGCTTTCTTT. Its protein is CASSPGQARPGTEAFF.

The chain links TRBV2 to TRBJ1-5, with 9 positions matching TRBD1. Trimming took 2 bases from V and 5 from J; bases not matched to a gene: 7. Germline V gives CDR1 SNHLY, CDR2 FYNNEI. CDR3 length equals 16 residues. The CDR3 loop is CASSETGTGLDQPQHF. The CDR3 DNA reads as TGTGCCAGCAGTGAAACAGGGACAGGGCTGGATCAGCCCCAGCATTTT.

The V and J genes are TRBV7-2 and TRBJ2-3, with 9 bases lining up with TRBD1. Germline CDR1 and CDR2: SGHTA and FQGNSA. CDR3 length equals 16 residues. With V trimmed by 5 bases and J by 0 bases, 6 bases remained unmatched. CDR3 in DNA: TGTGCCAGCAGCACCCGGACAGGGGTGAGCACAGATACGCAGTATTTT. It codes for CASSTRTGVSTDTQYF. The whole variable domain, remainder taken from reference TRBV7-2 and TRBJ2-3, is GAGVSQSPSNKVTEKGKDVELRCDPISGHTALYWYRQSLGQGLEFLIYFQGNSAPDKSGLPSDRFSAERTGGSVSTLTIQRTQQEDSAVYLCASSTRTGVSTDTQYFGPGTRLTVL.